The T cell receptor (beta chain) under discussion was sequenced for a study of T-cell reconstitution after alpha-beta-depleted transplantation in children. Unique molecular identifiers were incorporated during preparation of the TCRbeta library. In TCRdb, the PCR reads were re-called with MiXCR into one record per CDR3 protein. The data show some 490,000 distinct CDR3 sequences, approximately 12% seen once. This clonotype came up many times. The source of this sequence is a human donor who donated a stem cell graft to a child with combined immunodeficiency. The source was PBMCs from the stem cell graft donor, collected from the stem cell graft.

CDR3 bases: TGTGCCAGCAGCACCGGACAGGGAGAGGGGGATGAGCAGTTCTTC. This translates into CASSTGQGEGDEQFF. The chain joins TRBV6-4 to TRBJ2-1, with 8 bases matching TRBD1. CDR3 length equals 15 residues. J was trimmed by 8 bases and V by 6 bases; bases with no gene match: 12. The V gene's germline CDR1 is MRHNA and CDR2 SNTAGT.